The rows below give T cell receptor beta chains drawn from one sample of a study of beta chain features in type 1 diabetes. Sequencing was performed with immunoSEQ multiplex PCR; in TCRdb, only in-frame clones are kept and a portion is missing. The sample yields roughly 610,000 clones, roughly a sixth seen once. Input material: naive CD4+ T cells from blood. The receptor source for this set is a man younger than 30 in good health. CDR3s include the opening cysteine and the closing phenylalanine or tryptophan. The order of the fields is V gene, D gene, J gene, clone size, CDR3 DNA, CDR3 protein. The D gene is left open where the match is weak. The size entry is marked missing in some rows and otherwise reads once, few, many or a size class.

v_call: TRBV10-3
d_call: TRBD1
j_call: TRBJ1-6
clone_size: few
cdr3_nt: TGTGCCATCAGTTTTACAGGGGATAATTCACCCCTCCACTTT
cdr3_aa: CAISFTGDNSPLHF

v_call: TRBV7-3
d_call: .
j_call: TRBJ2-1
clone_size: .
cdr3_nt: TGTGCCAGCAGCCCGCAGGGATGGTACAATGAGCAGTTCTTC
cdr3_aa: CASSPQGWYNEQFF

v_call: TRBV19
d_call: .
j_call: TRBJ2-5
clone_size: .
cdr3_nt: TGTGCCAGTAGTATAACCCAGGGGAGGGAGACCCAGTACTTC
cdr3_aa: CASSITQGRETQYF

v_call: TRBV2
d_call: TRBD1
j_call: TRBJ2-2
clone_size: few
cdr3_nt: TGTGCCAGCAGTGGACAGGGGAACACCGGGGAGCTGTTTTTT
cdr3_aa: CASSGQGNTGELFF

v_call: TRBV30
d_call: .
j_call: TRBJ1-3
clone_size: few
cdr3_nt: TGTGCCTGGAGGAGGGGTTCTGGAAACACCATATATTTT
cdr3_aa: CAWRRGSGNTIYF

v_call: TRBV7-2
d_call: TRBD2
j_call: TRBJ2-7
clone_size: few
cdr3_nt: TGTGCCAGCAGCTTAGCCTTAAGACTAGCGGGGGCCCGATCCTACGAGCAGTACTTC
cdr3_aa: CASSLALRLAGARSYEQYF

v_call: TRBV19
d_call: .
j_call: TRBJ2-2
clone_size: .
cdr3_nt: TGTGCCACCGCCGGGACCCGAAACACCGGGGAGCTGTTTTTT
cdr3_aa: CATAGTRNTGELFF

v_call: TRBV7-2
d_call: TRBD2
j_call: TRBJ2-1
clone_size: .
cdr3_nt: TGTGCCAGCAGCCACGAACCGGGACTAGCGTCCAATGAGCAGTTCTTC
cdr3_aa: CASSHEPGLASNEQFF

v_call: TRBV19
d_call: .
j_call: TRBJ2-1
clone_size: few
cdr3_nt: TGTGCCAGTAAAGAAGTGGTAAGGGGAAGCTCCTACAATGAGCAGTTCTTC
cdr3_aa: CASKEVVRGSSYNEQFF

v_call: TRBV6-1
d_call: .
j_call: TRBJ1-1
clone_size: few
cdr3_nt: TGTGCCAGCAGTGAGGGCGTGAACACTGAAGCTTTCTTT
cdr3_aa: CASSEGVNTEAFF

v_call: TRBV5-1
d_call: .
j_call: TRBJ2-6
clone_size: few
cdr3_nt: TGCGCCAGCAGCCCGGGGGTGGAGTTAGGGGCCAACGTCCTGACTTTC
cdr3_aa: CASSPGVELGANVLTF

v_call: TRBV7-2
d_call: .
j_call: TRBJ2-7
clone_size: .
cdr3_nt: TGTGCCAGCAGCCCTTACCAGGGCGAGCAGTACTTC
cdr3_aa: CASSPYQGEQYF

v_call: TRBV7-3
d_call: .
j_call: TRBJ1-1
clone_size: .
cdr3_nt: TGTGCCAGCAGCTTAACAGGGCCAGGGCGAGGGAACACTGAAGCTTTCTTT
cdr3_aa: CASSLTGPGRGNTEAFF

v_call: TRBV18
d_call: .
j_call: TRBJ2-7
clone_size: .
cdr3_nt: TGTGCCAGCTCACCACAGAGGCGGGGAATGACCTCCTACGAGCAGTACTTC
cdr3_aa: CASSPQRRGMTSYEQYF

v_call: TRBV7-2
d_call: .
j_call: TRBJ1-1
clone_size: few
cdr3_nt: TGTGCCACCTCCCCTCCTAAGAACACTGAAGCTTTCTTT
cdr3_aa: CATSPPKNTEAFF

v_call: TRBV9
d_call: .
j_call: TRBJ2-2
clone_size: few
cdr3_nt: TGTGCCAGCAGCGTAGATCTGGGAGGCAGAACTAACACCGGGGAGCTGTTTTTT
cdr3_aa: CASSVDLGGRTNTGELFF

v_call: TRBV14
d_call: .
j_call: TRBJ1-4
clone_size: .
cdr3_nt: TGTGCCAGCAGCCTACAAAGGAATAATGAAAAACTGTTTTTT
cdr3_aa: CASSLQRNNEKLFF

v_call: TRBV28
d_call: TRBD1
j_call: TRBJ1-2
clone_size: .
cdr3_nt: TGTGCCAGCAGTTTTCCCGACAGGGAACTATATGGCTACACCTTC
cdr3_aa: CASSFPDRELYGYTF

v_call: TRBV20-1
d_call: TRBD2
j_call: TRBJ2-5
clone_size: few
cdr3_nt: TGCAGTGGACTAGCCAAAGAGACCCAGTACTTC
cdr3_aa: CSGLAKETQYF

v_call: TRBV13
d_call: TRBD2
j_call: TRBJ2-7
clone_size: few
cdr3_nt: TGTGCCAGCAGCTTACATTGGGGACTAGCGGGACGGGTTTCCTACGAGCAGTACTTC
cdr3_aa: CASSLHWGLAGRVSYEQYF

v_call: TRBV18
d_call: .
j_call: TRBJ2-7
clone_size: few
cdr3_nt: TGTGCCAGCTCTTCAGACAACTCCGAGGGGGAGCAGTACTTC
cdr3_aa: CASSSDNSEGEQYF

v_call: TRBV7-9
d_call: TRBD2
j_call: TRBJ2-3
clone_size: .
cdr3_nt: TGTGCCAGCAGCCTCTCTAGCGGGAGGGCAGATACGCAGTATTTT
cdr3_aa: CASSLSSGRADTQYF

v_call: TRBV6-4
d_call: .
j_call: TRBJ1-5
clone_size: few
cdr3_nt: TGTGCCAGCAGTGAAACCAGCCTGAATCAGCCCCAGCATTTT
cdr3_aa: CASSETSLNQPQHF

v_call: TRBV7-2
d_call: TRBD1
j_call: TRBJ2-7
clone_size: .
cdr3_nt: TGTGCCAGCAGCTTTACAGGGGTCTACGAGCAGTACTTC
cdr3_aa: CASSFTGVYEQYF

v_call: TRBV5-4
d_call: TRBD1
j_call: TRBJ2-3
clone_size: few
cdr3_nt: TGTGCCAGCAGCTCTGGACAGGGGATTGATACGCAGTATTTT
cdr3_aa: CASSSGQGIDTQYF

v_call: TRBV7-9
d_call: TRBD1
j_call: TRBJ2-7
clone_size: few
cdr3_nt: TGTGCCAGCAGGCCGACAGGGAATGGGCGCGAGCAGTACTTC
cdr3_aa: CASRPTGNGREQYF

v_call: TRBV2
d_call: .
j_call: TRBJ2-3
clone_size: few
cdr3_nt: TGTGCCAACCAAGACTCAAGCACAGATACGCAGTATTTT
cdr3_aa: CANQDSSTDTQYF

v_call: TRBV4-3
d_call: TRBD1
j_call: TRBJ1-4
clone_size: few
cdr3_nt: TGCGCCAGCAGCCAAGGACAGGGGGCTTCGAATGAAAAACTGTTTTTT
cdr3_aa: CASSQGQGASNEKLFF

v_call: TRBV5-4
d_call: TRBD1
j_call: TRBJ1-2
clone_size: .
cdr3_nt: TGTGCCAGCAGCTTGGCGTTTGGGACAGCGACTAACTATGGCTACACCTTC
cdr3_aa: CASSLAFGTATNYGYTF

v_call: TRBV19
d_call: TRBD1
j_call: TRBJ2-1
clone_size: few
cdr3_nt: TGTGCCAGTAGTGCCCGGACAGGGTTCTACAATGAGCAGTTCTTC
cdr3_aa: CASSARTGFYNEQFF

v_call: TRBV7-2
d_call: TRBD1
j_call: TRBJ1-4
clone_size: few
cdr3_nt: TGTGCCAGCAGCGCGAGGACAGGGCTGGGGGAAAAACTGTTTTTT
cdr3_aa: CASSARTGLGEKLFF

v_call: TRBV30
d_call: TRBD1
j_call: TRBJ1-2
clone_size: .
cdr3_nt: TGTGCCTGGAGTGTCCGACAGGGACCCTATGGCTACACCTTC
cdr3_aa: CAWSVRQGPYGYTF

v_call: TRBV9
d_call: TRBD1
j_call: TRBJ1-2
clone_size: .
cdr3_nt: TGTGCCAGCAGCGTAGAGTCAGGGGGCTATGGCTACACCTTC
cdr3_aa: CASSVESGGYGYTF

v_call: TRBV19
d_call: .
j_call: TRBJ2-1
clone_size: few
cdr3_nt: TGTGCCAGTAGTATCGAGGGAGGCTCCTACAATGAGCAGTTCTTC
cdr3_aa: CASSIEGGSYNEQFF

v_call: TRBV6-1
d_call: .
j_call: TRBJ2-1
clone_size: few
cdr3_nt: TGTGCCCACCAGGCGTCCTACAATGAGCAGTTCTTC
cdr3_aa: CAHQASYNEQFF

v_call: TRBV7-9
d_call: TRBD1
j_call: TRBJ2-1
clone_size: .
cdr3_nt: TGTGCCAGCAGCTTAATCGGCAGGACAGGTTACAATGAGCAGTTCTTC
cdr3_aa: CASSLIGRTGYNEQFF

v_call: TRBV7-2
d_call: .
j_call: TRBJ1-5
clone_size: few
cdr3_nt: TGTGCCAGCAGCTTAGATTCGGGTTTCGGTCAGCCCCAGCATTTT
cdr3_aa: CASSLDSGFGQPQHF

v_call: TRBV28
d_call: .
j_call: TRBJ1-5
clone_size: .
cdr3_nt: TGTGCCCTACGGGCCAGGGGTGAGCAGCCCCAGCATTTT
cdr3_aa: CALRARGEQPQHF

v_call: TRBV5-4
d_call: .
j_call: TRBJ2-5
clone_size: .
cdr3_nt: TGTGCCAGCAGCTTGGCCGGCTTAACCGGGGTTCAAGAGACCCAGTACTTC
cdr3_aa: CASSLAGLTGVQETQYF

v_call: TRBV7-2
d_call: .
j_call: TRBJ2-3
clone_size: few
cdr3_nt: TGTGCCAGCAGCACTGACCGGGGCCGTCGGGAGTATTTT
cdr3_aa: CASSTDRGRREYF

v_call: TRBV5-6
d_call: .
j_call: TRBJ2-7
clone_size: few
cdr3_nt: TGTGCCAGCAGCTTGACGGGAGCGGGACAAGTTTACGAGCAGTACTTC
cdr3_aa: CASSLTGAGQVYEQYF